This is a list of T cell receptor beta chains from one sample in a study of T cell repertoires in MIS-A myocarditis. Clones were sequenced by immunoSEQ multiplex PCR, and TCRdb holds only the in-frame ones, with some missing. The data hold fewer than 11,000 clones, with roughly 90% observed a single time. The sample comprised thoracic lymph node tissue obtained at autopsy. The receptors derive from a man younger than 30 with fulminant myocarditis from multisystem inflammatory syndrome in adults (MIS-A) after COVID-19. The CDR3 runs from the conserved cysteine through the conserved F or W. D genes are given only for firm matches. Some rows have no size entry. The others give once, few or many, or a class for an expanded clone.

abundance	v_gene	j_gene	d_gene	CDR3nt	CDR3aa
.	TRBV6-2/TRBV6-3	TRBJ2-3	TRBD2	TGTGCCAGCAGTTACTTCGAAGTAGCGGGGGTGCCGACAGATACGCAGTATTTT	CASSYFEVAGVPTDTQYF
.	TRBV6-2/TRBV6-3	TRBJ1-2	.	TGTGCCAGCAGTCCGATAATACAAAGACAGGCGACCCTACGGGCTAACTATGGCTACACCTTC	CASSPIIQRQATLRANYGYTF
.	TRBV5-1	TRBJ1-1	.	TGCGCCAGCAGCCCCCGAGGGGGGGACACTGAAGCTTTCTTT	CASSPRGGDTEAFF
.	TRBV19	TRBJ2-3	.	TGTGCCAGTAGTAAAGGACACGCTAGGGATACGCAGTATTTT	CASSKGHARDTQYF
few	TRBV6-1	TRBJ1-4	.	TGTGCCAGCAGTGACCGGGGAAACCCAACTGAAAAACTGTTTTTT	CASSDRGNPTEKLFF
.	TRBV6-5	TRBJ2-1	.	TGTGCCAGCAGTTACAGGCCAACCATCAATGAGCAGTTCTTC	CASSYRPTINEQFF
.	TRBV5-1	TRBJ1-1	TRBD1	TGCGCCAGCAGCTTTCGAACAGGGGGCACTGAAGCTTTCTTT	CASSFRTGGTEAFF
.	TRBV5-8	TRBJ1-5	.	TGTGCCAGCAGCTCCTCGGACAGTATCAATCAGCCCCAGCATTTT	CASSSSDSINQPQHF
.	TRBV6-5	TRBJ2-7	TRBD1	TGTGCCAGCAGGGCTTCGGGACAGCGCTACGAGCAGTACTTC	CASRASGQRYEQYF
.	TRBV11-2	TRBJ1-5	.	TGTGCCAGCAGCTTAATGACAGTGGGTCAGCCCCAGCATTTT	CASSLMTVGQPQHF
.	TRBV11-2	TRBJ2-3	TRBD2	TGTGCCAGCAGCTTAGCCCGTATCGGCGGGGGGAGCACAGATACGCAGTATTTT	CASSLARIGGGSTDTQYF
.	TRBV7-2	TRBJ1-5	.	TGTGCCAGCAGCTTTGACGGGGCCCCTAATCAGCCCCAGCATTTT	CASSFDGAPNQPQHF
.	TRBV27	TRBJ2-7	TRBD1	TGTGCCAGCAGCCCAATCGGACAGGCTTACGAGCAGTACTTC	CASSPIGQAYEQYF
.	TRBV2	TRBJ2-1	TRBD2	TGTGCCAGCAGGGCTACTAGCGGATCCTACAATGAGCAGTTCTTC	CASRATSGSYNEQFF
once	TRBV9	TRBJ2-2	.	TGTGCCAGCAGCCCCCCGGAACGCACCGGGGAGCTGTTTTTT	CASSPPERTGELFF
.	TRBV6-5	TRBJ1-1	.	TGTGCCAGCAGTTTTACAGAGTTGAACACTGAAGCTTTCTTT	CASSFTELNTEAFF
.	TRBV25-1	TRBJ2-7	.	TGTGCCAGCTCGGGGACGAGAAGCTCCTACGAGCAGTACTTC	CASSGTRSSYEQYF
.	TRBV6-4	TRBJ2-1	TRBD2	TGTGCCAGCAGCAGCGGGGGGGATATGAGTGAGCAGTTCTTC	CASSSGGDMSEQFF
.	TRBV5-6	TRBJ1-5	TRBD1	TGTGCCAGCAGCTCCCGGACAGGATTCCAGCCCCAGCATTTT	CASSSRTGFQPQHF
.	TRBV29-1	TRBJ2-5	.	TGCAGCGTTGAGACAGGGACTCTCCAAGAGACCCAGTACTTC	CSVETGTLQETQYF
.	TRBV7-9	TRBJ1-3	TRBD1	TGTGCCAGCAGCTTTCAGGGGGATGGAAACACCATATATTTT	CASSFQGDGNTIYF
.	TRBV7-9	TRBJ1-2	.	TGTGCCAGCAGCATCGAGGGTGTGACTACTGGCTACACCTTC	CASSIEGVTTGYTF
few	TRBV6-1	TRBJ1-4	TRBD1	TGTGCCAGCAGTGAAGGGACAGGGTTTGAAAAACTGTTTTTT	CASSEGTGFEKLFF
.	TRBV6-5	TRBJ2-1	.	TGTGCCAGCAGGATCCTTTTGAGCTCCTACAATGAGCAGTTCTTC	CASRILLSSYNEQFF
.	TRBV6-5	TRBJ2-3	.	TGTGCCAGCAGCGACCTTTCCTACACAGATACGCAGTATTTT	CASSDLSYTDTQYF
.	TRBV7-2	TRBJ2-7	TRBD1	TGTGCCAGCAGCCTCCGGGACAGCTTCTACGAGCAGTACTTC	CASSLRDSFYEQYF
.	TRBV6-5	TRBJ2-5	TRBD1	TGTGCCAGCAGTTACCCGACAGGGACCCAAGAGACCCAGTACTTC	CASSYPTGTQETQYF
.	TRBV6-1	TRBJ2-7	TRBD1	TGTGCCAGCAGTGAAAATGTAGGACAGGGTTCCGACGAGCAGTACTTC	CASSENVGQGSDEQYF
.	TRBV28	TRBJ1-1	.	TGTGCCAGCAGTCTGCCGGGGAGGGGGAACACTGAAGCTTTCTTT	CASSLPGRGNTEAFF
.	TRBV15	TRBJ2-2	.	TGTGCCACCAGCAGAGACCGGGTACCCCAGAGGGAGCTGTTTTTT	CATSRDRVPQRELFF
.	TRBV7-9	TRBJ1-1	.	TGTGCCAGCAGCTTTCTAGGGGGCACTGAAGCTTTCTTT	CASSFLGGTEAFF
.	TRBV28	TRBJ1-5	.	TGTGCCAGCAGTTTCTCCCAGCCCCAGCATTTT	CASSFSQPQHF
few	TRBV11-2	TRBJ2-7	.	TGTGCCAGCAGCTTACCTCGAGGAGGGAACGAGCAGTACTTC	CASSLPRGGNEQYF
.	TRBV9	TRBJ2-2	.	TGTGCCAGCAGCCCTAGAACGAACACCGGGGAGCTGTTTTTT	CASSPRTNTGELFF
.	TRBV7-2	TRBJ1-4	TRBD1	TGTGCCAGCAGCAAACAGACAGGGGGCGGTTGGGAAAAACTGTTTTTT	CASSKQTGGGWEKLFF
once	TRBV29-1	TRBJ2-7	.	TGCAGCGTCCCCTGGGGGAGTGGGAATTACGAGCAGTACTTC	CSVPWGSGNYEQYF
.	TRBV30	TRBJ1-6	.	TGTGCCTGGTCCCTAGGTTCACCCCTCCACTTT	CAWSLGSPLHF
.	TRBV15	TRBJ1-6	.	TGTGCCACCAGCAGAGACAGCCTGGGTTCACCCCTCCACTTT	CATSRDSLGSPLHF
.	TRBV6-6	TRBJ2-1	.	TGTGCCAGCACCCCTAGGGGATTCACCTACAATGAGCAGTTCTTC	CASTPRGFTYNEQFF
.	TRBV7-9	TRBJ2-3	.	TGTGCCAGCAGCTTAGGGCCAGCTAGCACAGATACGCAGTATTTT	CASSLGPASTDTQYF
.	TRBV7-9	TRBJ1-2	.	TGTGCCAGCAGCTTGAAAGGGAACTATGGCTACACCTTC	CASSLKGNYGYTF
.	TRBV10-3	TRBJ1-1	.	TGTGCCATCAGTGACTCGGGGGTAGAGGCTTTCTTT	CAISDSGVEAFF
.	TRBV27	TRBJ1-3	.	TGTGCCAGCGGGGCAGCGCGGGGGGCCACTACTACCTCTGGAAACACCATATATTTT	CASGAARGATTTSGNTIYF
.	TRBV7-2	TRBJ2-2	TRBD1	TGTGCCAGCAGCTTAGCCTGGACAGGGTTAACCGGGGAGCTGTTTTTT	CASSLAWTGLTGELFF
.	TRBV4-3	TRBJ2-7	.	TGCGCCAGCAGCCACGGAACGGGGTACTCCTACGAGCAGTACTTC	CASSHGTGYSYEQYF
.	TRBV29-1	TRBJ2-7	.	TGCAGCGTTGAAACGGGGGCTCTGAACGAGCAGTACTTC	CSVETGALNEQYF
.	TRBV11-2	TRBJ2-7	TRBD1	TGTGCCAGCAGCCAAGGGACAGGGGGCTTCTACGAGCAGTACTTC	CASSQGTGGFYEQYF
.	TRBV2	TRBJ1-1	.	TGTGCCAGCAGCAGATATGCGTTCCCCACTGAAGCTTTCTTT	CASSRYAFPTEAFF
.	TRBV11-2	TRBJ2-7	.	TGTGCCAGCACCTTAGGGGGGGTCGAGCAGTACTTC	CASTLGGVEQYF
.	TRBV2	TRBJ2-7	.	TGTGCCAGCAGTACCGTAACCCGGGACCATGATTTC	CASSTVTRDHDF
.	TRBV3-1/TRBV3-2	TRBJ2-1	.	TGTGCCAGCAGCCAACCTAGATTGGATGAGCAGTTCTTC	CASSQPRLDEQFF
.	TRBV6-5	TRBJ2-7	TRBD1	TGTGCCAGCTCCCGGGACAGGGGGCCTTGGGATGGGCAGTACTTC	CASSRDRGPWDGQYF
once	TRBV7-9	TRBJ1-3	.	TGTGCCAGCAGCTTAGTTCGCGGAAACACCATATATTTT	CASSLVRGNTIYF
.	TRBV28	TRBJ2-2	.	TGTGCCAGCGTTTCGGTCGAGGGAACGAACACCGGGGAGCTGTTTTTT	CASVSVEGTNTGELFF
.	TRBV19	TRBJ1-4	.	TGTGCCAGTAGTATCCCGGGATCGGCGTCTGAAAAACTGTTTTTT	CASSIPGSASEKLFF